This T cell receptor beta chain was obtained from a study of T cells after posttransplantation cyclophosphamide. Clones were sequenced by immunoSEQ multiplex PCR, and TCRdb holds only the in-frame ones, with some missing. The data show around 18,000 clones, 75% to 80% seen once. Busulfan-fludarabine conditioning, marrow transplant, and cyclophosphamide on days +3 and +4 were administered. The germline V gene has CDR1 SGHNT and CDR2 YYREEE (reference sequence). The CDR3 extends over 15 amino acids. Trimming cost V 4 bases and J 2 bases; bases outside gene matches: 3. The source of this sequence is a female patient between 40 and 50 years old who received an allogeneic stem cell transplant from a related donor, was CMV-positive, and had no GVHD. Certain T cells may be donor cells from the graft. Material: CD8+ T cells sorted from PBMCs, obtained roughly 2,000 days after a stem cell transplant with posttransplant cyclophosphamide. The V call is TRBV5-4, the J call TRBJ2-6; 7 nucleotides align to TRBD1. The CDR3 bases are TGTGCCAGCAGCCAGACAGGGACTGGGGCCAACGTCCTGACTTTC. Protein sequence: CASSQTGTGANVLTF.